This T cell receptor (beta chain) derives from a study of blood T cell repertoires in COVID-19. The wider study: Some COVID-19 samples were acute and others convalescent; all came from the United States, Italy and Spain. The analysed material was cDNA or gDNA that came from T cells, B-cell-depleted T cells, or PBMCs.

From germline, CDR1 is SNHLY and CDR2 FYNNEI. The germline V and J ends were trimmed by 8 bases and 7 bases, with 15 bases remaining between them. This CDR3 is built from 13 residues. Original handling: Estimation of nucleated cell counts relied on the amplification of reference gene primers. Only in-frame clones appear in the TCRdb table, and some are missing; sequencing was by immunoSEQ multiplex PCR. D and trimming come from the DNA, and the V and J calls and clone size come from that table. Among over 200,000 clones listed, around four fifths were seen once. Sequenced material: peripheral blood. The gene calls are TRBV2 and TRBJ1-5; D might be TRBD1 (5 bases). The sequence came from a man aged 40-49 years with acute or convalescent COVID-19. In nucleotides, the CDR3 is TGTGCCAGCTGGCAGGGTACAGGACAGCCCCAGCATTTT. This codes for CASWQGTGQPQHF.